One sample yielded the 20 T cell receptor beta chains listed below, sequenced in a study of identical twins. TCRdb redid the calling of the 5' RACE reads with MiXCR, one entry per CDR3 protein. The table includes 200,000 to 250,000 distinct CDR3 sequences, 6% to 7% detected once. These data also featured in a second study, about T cells expressing NK-cell markers.

Input material: CD8+ T cells sorted from blood. The receptors were sampled from a woman younger than 30 in good health.

V usage is TRBV2 and J usage is TRBJ1-1, with unresolved D. Trimming removed 4 bases at V and 2 bases at J, with 8 bases between. This CDR3 is built from 13 residues. Germline CDR1 is SNHLY and CDR2 is FYNNEI. The CDR3: CASSGATNTEAFF. The CDR3 coding sequence is TGTGCCAGCAGTGGAGCTACTAACACTGAAGCTTTCTTT. The complete variable domain, with remaining parts taken from reference TRBV2 and TRBJ1-1, reads EPEVTQTPSHQVTQMGQEVILRCVPISNHLYFYWYRQILGQKVEFLVSFYNNEISEKSEIFDDQFSVERPDGSNFTLKIRSTKLEDSAMYFCASSGATNTEAFFGQGTRLTVV.

This clonotype has more than one count but fewer than ten. This chain uses TRBV27 with TRBJ2-7, with D possibly being TRBD1 (6 bases). In germline, CDR1 is MNHEY, CDR2 SMNVEV (reference sequence). This CDR3 is built from 15 residues. V lost 5 bases and J 0 bases, leaving 14 bases between the germline ends. CDR3 nucleotides: TGTGCCAGCAGTGTTCGACAGGTCTTCTCCTACGAGCAGTACTTC. This gives the protein CASSVRQVFSYEQYF.

At least ten counts were recorded for this clonotype. The J gene is TRBJ2-1, the V gene TRBV2, with D hard to call. The V end was cut by 7 bases, the J end by 2 bases, with 12 bases between. Germline V CDR1 and CDR2: SNHLY, FYNNEI. CDR3 length: 14 residues. CDR3 sequence: CASTGGTTYNEQFF. The CDR3 coding sequence is TGTGCCAGCACGGGCGGAACCACCTACAATGAGCAGTTCTTC.

The chain carries TRBV27 and TRBJ2-7; 8 positions agree with TRBD2. Germline V CDR1 and CDR2: MNHEY, SMNVEV (reference sequence). The CDR3 contains 14 residues. V shed 0 bases and J 3 bases; nucleotides not matched to a gene: 1. The CDR3 here is CASSLSSGSYEQYF. CDR3 nucleotide sequence: TGTGCCAGCAGTTTATCGAGCGGGAGCTACGAGCAGTACTTC.

The CDR3 DNA sequence: TGTGCCAGCAGCTTCCAGGGTGGGGAGCAGTACTTC. Encoded protein: CASSFQGGEQYF. V usage is TRBV9 and J usage is TRBJ2-7, with TRBD1 as a possible D gene (5 bases). Germline V lookup: CDR1 SGDLS, CDR2 YYNGEE. This CDR3 contains 12 residues. Trimming left V 4 bases short and J 7 bases short, with 12 bases between.

The gene calls are TRBV11-2 and TRBJ1-1, with D possibly being TRBD1 (5 bases). The CDR3 has 12 residues. Germline CDR1 is SGHAT and CDR2 is FQNNGV. The CDR3 nucleotides read TGTGCTGGGGGGAGGGCCAACACTGAAGCTTTCTTT. Its translation is CAGGRANTEAFF.

This chain joins TRBV4-3 and TRBJ2-7; 7 bases map to TRBD2. Germline lookup yields CDR1 LGHNA and CDR2 YSLEER. The trim removed 0 bases at V and 2 bases at J, leaving 7 bases unmatched. The CDR3 sequence is 16 residues long. As DNA, the CDR3 is TGCGCCAGCAGCCAAGAAGGAAGGGACTACACCTACGAGCAGTACTTC. It yields the protein CASSQEGRDYTYEQYF.

The chain employs TRBV3-1 and TRBJ2-5; the match to TRBD2 covers 8 bases. Germline CDR1 reads LGHDT; CDR2 reads YNNKEL (reference sequence). The J segment lost 13 bases and the V segment lost 1 base, leaving 14 bases of the junction unmatched. The CDR3 runs to 15 residues. The CDR3 sequence is CASSQGRLARPSRYF. The DNA for the CDR3 is TGTGCCAGCAGCCAAGGTAGACTAGCGCGGCCGTCAAGGTACTTC.

About this clonotype itself: At one of its ends the junction is not consistent with the germline gene, which may arise from a read error. The rearrangement joins TRBV11-2 to TRBJ2-5; tentative D call: TRBD1 (5 bases). CDR3 length: 12 residues. Per the germline V gene, CDR1 is SGHAT and CDR2 is FQNNGV. CDR3 sequence (DNA): TGTGCCAGCAGCCAAAGGGCAGGGCAAGATTCCTTC. As protein: CASSQRAGQDSF.

In its sample, this clonotype was seen a few times. The V call is TRBV12-3 or TRBV12-4, the J call TRBJ2-7; tentatively, D is TRBD1 or TRBD2 (6 bases each). CDR3 length: 14 amino acids. The germline V and J ends were trimmed by 6 bases and 5 bases, with 17 bases remaining between them. DNA for the CDR3: TGTGCCAGCAGCATAACAGGGAGCGGGCACGAGCAGTACTTC. This encodes CASSITGSGHEQYF.

This clonotype was observed at least ten times. V usage is TRBV6-1 and J usage is TRBJ1-5; no firm D call. V shed 8 bases and J shed 4 bases, with 12 bases lying between them. There are 13 residues in the CDR3. Looked up from germline, CDR1 is MNHNS and CDR2 is SASEGT. CDR3 sequence: CASGPSTNQPQHF. The CDR3 coding sequence is TGTGCCAGCGGACCGTCAACTAATCAGCCCCAGCATTTT.

The gene calls are TRBV7-6 and TRBJ2-7; D unresolved. Germline values: CDR1 SGHVS, CDR2 FNYEAQ. Trimming cost V 6 bases and J 3 bases, with 9 bases left between them. This CDR3 is built from 12 residues. For the CDR3, the DNA is TGTGCCAGCAGTGGCCCCTACTACGAGCAGTACTTC. Translated, it gives CASSGPYYEQYF.

This clonotype was recorded at least ten times. At one of its ends the junction is not consistent with the germline gene, which may arise from a read error. This chain joins TRBV9 and TRBJ2-7, with D perhaps matching TRBD1 or TRBD2 (5 bases each). Per germline, CDR1 SGDLS and CDR2 YYNGEE. This CDR3 contains 11 residues. CDR3 sequence: CASRLPGPLNF. Here the CDR3 DNA reads TGTGCCAGCAGATTACCGGGACCCCTAAACTTC.

The chain couples TRBV11-2 to TRBJ2-1; D not certain. Trimming took off 2 bases at V and 0 bases at J, with 8 bases between the two ends. The CDR3 length is 15 residues. The germline V gene has CDR1 SGHAT and CDR2 FQNNGV. The DNA of the CDR3 is TGTGCCAGCAGCTTATGGGCTAGCTCCTACAATGAGCAGTTCTTC. Its translation: CASSLWASSYNEQFF.

This clonotype was detected many times. CDR3: CASSSTPADEQYF. The CDR3 DNA reads as TGCGCCAGCAGTTCTACACCAGCGGACGAGCAGTACTTC. J is TRBJ2-7 and V is TRBV10-1; D possibly corresponds to TRBD2 (5 bases). CDR3 length equals 13 residues. The germline V gene has CDR1 WNHNN and CDR2 SYGVQD (reference sequence). Trimming removed 5 bases at V and 5 bases at J, with 13 bases between.

This clonotype occurred a few times. J is TRBJ1-2 and V is TRBV27, with 8 positions matching TRBD1. Per the germline V gene, CDR1 is MNHEY and CDR2 is SMNVEV (reference sequence). CDR3 length: 16 amino acids. The junction had 10 bases not matched to a gene; V was cut back by 3 bases and J by 4 bases. The CDR3 loop is CASSFSADRVTYGYTF. The DNA for the CDR3 is TGTGCCAGCAGTTTCTCGGCGGACAGGGTAACCTATGGCTACACCTTC.

This clonotype was seen at least ten times. V gene TRBV7-9 combines with J gene TRBJ1-2, with D unresolved. CDR1 is SEHNR and CDR2 is FQNEAQ in the germline V gene (reference sequence). Deletions cut 5 bases from V and 1 base from J, with 8 bases between. The CDR3 sequence is 13 residues long. CDR3 DNA: TGTGCCAGCAGCCACGTTGGTAACTATGGCTACACCTTC. It translates to CASSHVGNYGYTF.

This clonotype was found a few times. V and J are TRBV27 and TRBJ1-2; D perhaps matches TRBD1 (6 bases). CDR1 MNHEY and CDR2 SMNVEV come from the germline V gene (reference sequence). The germline V and J ends were trimmed by 3 bases and 5 bases, with 19 bases remaining between them. CDR3 length: 16 residues. This chain's CDR3 is CASSFSYRDVEYGYTF. DNA for the CDR3: TGTGCCAGCAGTTTCTCTTACAGGGATGTAGAATATGGCTACACCTTC.

This clonotype showed up many times. V is TRBV9 and J is TRBJ1-2; TRBD1 is a possible D gene (5 bases). Germline V gives CDR1 SGDLS, CDR2 YYNGEE. This CDR3 is built from 14 residues. Trimming stripped 7 bases from V and 4 bases from J, with 17 bases between. The CDR3 loop reads CASGGGSSIYGYTF. The CDR3, as DNA: TGTGCCAGCGGGGGAGGCAGTTCGATCTATGGCTACACCTTC.

The rearrangement uses TRBV7-9 and TRBJ2-1; 13 positions agree with TRBD2. V lost 5 bases to trimming and J lost 9 bases; unmatched junction nucleotides: 10. CDR3 length: 16 residues. Germline values: CDR1 SEHNR, CDR2 FQNEAQ (reference sequence). CDR3 sequence: CASSPPTSGGATEQFF. CDR3 nucleotide sequence: TGTGCCAGCAGCCCTCCCACTAGCGGGGGGGCCACTGAGCAGTTCTTC.